One sample yielded the 16 T cell receptor beta chains listed below, sequenced in a study of blood T cells in healthy people across ages. PCR was performed a second time for 7 to 11 cycles using a sample-barcoded 5' primer and a J-beta primer mix. Each CDR3 protein is one row after TCRdb ran MiXCR on the 5' RACE reads. Of around 1,500,000 distinct CDR3 sequences in the sample, 40% to 50% are singletons; the top ten hold less than 8%. The source material was blood. These receptor sequences come from a woman aged 18 to 35 in good health.

V is TRBV5-6 and J is TRBJ1-4; D may be TRBD1 (5 bases). CDR3 length: 16 residues. CDR1 SGHDT and CDR2 YYEEEE come from the germline V gene. The V gene lost 4 bases and the J gene lost 0 bases, with 13 bases spanning the gap. CDR3 region: CASSGSGTATNEKLFF. The CDR3, as DNA: TGTGCCAGCAGCGGGTCAGGGACGGCAACTAATGAAAAACTGTTTTTT.

This clonotype was picked up many times. The gene calls are TRBV4-1 and TRBJ2-5, with unresolved D. Germline V gene sequence: CDR1 MGHRA, CDR2 YSYEKL. The CDR3 spans 14 residues. Trimming shortened V by 1 base and J by 3 bases, and 9 bases separated the two germline ends. CDR3 in amino acids: CASSQVGGKETQYF. The CDR3 coding sequence is TGCGCCAGCAGCCAAGTGGGCGGAAAAGAGACCCAGTACTTC.

This chain uses TRBV29-1 with TRBJ2-3; 7 bases are shared with TRBD2. CDR3 length: 15 residues. CDR1 and CDR2 (germline): SQVTM, ANQGSEA. V dropped 2 bases and J dropped 2; count of bases not matched to a gene: 7. The CDR3 nucleotides read TGCAGCGTTGAAACCTTACTAGCGCCCACAGATACGCAGTATTTT. Amino acids: CSVETLLAPTDTQYF.

This clonotype was detected once. At one end, the junction sequence differs from germline, possibly due to a read error. The V gene is TRBV20-1, the J gene TRBJ2-1, with 13 bases matching TRBD2. The V gene's germline CDR1 is DFQATT and CDR2 SNEGSKA (reference sequence). This CDR3 region has 14 residues. In nucleotides, the CDR3 is TGCAGTACTAGAGGGACTAGCGGGGACAATGAGCAGTTCTTC. Translated, it gives CSTRGTSGDNEQFF.

The sample holds many counts of this clonotype. The chain joins TRBV7-2 to TRBJ2-3; unclear D gene. The CDR3 totals 13 residues. V lost 3 bases to trimming and J lost 3 bases, with 7 bases between them. Looked up from germline, CDR1 is SGHTA and CDR2 is FQGNSA. For the CDR3, the DNA is TGTGCCAGCAGCTTCACCCAGACAGATACGCAGTATTTT. Amino acid sequence: CASSFTQTDTQYF.

The chain employs TRBV12-3 or TRBV12-4 and TRBJ1-1; 8 positions match TRBD1. The CDR3 is 13 residues long. V lost 4 bases to trimming and J lost 11 bases; unmatched junction nucleotides: 9. CDR3 coding DNA: TGTGCCAGCAGTTCTTTCCAGGGGGCCCTCGCTTTCTTT. It specifies CASSSFQGALAFF.

The rearrangement links TRBV7-9 to TRBJ2-4; 8 bases fit TRBD1. CDR1 SEHNR and CDR2 FQNEAQ come from the germline V gene (reference sequence). The CDR3 has 18 amino acids. The ends lost 5 bases at V and 0 bases at J; junction bases unmatched: 12. The CDR3 region has the DNA TGTGCCAGCAGCCAAAGCATCCCCAGGGGGCTAGCCAAAAACATTCAGTACTTC. Residues: CASSQSIPRGLAKNIQYF.

The V and J genes are TRBV23-1 and TRBJ2-7, with 8 bases fitting TRBD1. TRBV23-1 is identified as an open reading frame with a role that is uncertain. CDR3 length equals 14 residues. V lost 9 bases, J lost 3 bases, and 10 bases stayed unmatched. DNA for the CDR3: TGCGCCAGTCCATGGACAGGGTTTTACTACGAGCAGTACTTC. Translation: CASPWTGFYYEQYF.

This clonotype was counted many times. The rearrangement joins TRBV12-3 or TRBV12-4 to TRBJ2-7; 7 bases map to TRBD1. This CDR3 has 13 residues. Trimming cost V 5 bases and J 3 bases; bases outside gene matches: 4. The CDR3 reads CASSTRQGYEQYF. CDR3 in DNA: TGTGCCAGCAGTACCCGACAGGGCTACGAGCAGTACTTC.

The table lists this clonotype with a few counts. The chain recombines TRBV10-3 with TRBJ2-7; D remains unclear. CDR3 size: 14 residues. Germline CDR1 and CDR2: ENHRY and SYGVKD. Trimming took off 2 bases at V and 3 bases at J, with 11 bases between the two ends. This CDR3 reads CAISEGMGGYEQYF. DNA for the CDR3: TGTGCCATCAGTGAGGGGATGGGCGGCTACGAGCAGTACTTC.

This chain joins TRBV6-5 and TRBJ2-3; TRBD2 matches at 13 bases. This CDR3 contains 15 residues. Trimming cost V 3 bases and J 13 bases; bases outside gene matches: 10. Germline V gene lookup returns CDR1 MNHEY and CDR2 SVGAGI. As DNA, the CDR3 is TGTGCCAGCAGTTATAACCCCGGGACTAGCGGGGAAGAGTATTTT. This codes for CASSYNPGTSGEEYF.

The J gene is TRBJ1-2, the V gene TRBV27; D is unclear. V lost 6 bases and J 3 bases, leaving 14 bases between the germline ends. The CDR3 has 14 residues. Looked up from germline, CDR1 is MNHEY and CDR2 is SMNVEV (reference sequence). The CDR3 spells CASSRTDPHYGYTF. CDR3 nucleotide sequence: TGTGCCAGCAGCCGGACGGACCCGCACTATGGCTACACCTTC.

This clonotype was seen a few times. V usage is TRBV20-1 and J usage is TRBJ2-3, with D perhaps matching TRBD1 (5 bases). The CDR3 has 15 amino acids. Trimming took 0 bases from V and 6 from J, leaving 16 bases between them. Per germline, CDR1 DFQATT and CDR2 SNEGSKA (reference sequence). In DNA, the CDR3 is TGCAGTGCTAGAGATTTGCAGGGTTCGACGGATACGCAGTATTTT. This translates into CSARDLQGSTDTQYF.

The gene calls are TRBV6-2 or TRBV6-3 and TRBJ2-1; 9 nucleotides match TRBD1. Per germline, CDR1 MNHEY and CDR2 SVGEGT. J gave up 9 bases and V 7 bases, and 19 bases lay outside the gene matches. CDR3 length: 17 amino acids. The CDR3 nucleotides are TGTGCCAGCACACCCGAAGTACCGAGACAGGGGGTGGGTGAGCAGTTCTTC. Its translation is CASTPEVPRQGVGEQFF.

V gene TRBV7-9 combines with J gene TRBJ2-1, with a possible D match to TRBD1 (6 bases). The CDR3 sequence is 16 residues long. From germline, CDR1 is SEHNR and CDR2 FQNEAQ (reference sequence). V lost 1 base, J lost 5 bases, and 15 bases lay in between. The CDR3 coding sequence is TGTGCCAGCAGCTTAGACGAGACAGGCAAAGACAATGAGCAGTTCTTC. As protein: CASSLDETGKDNEQFF.

The rearrangement links TRBV7-9 to TRBJ1-4, with D hard to call. Trimming removed 11 bases from V and 7 bases from J, with 11 bases in between. The CDR3 totals 11 residues. Germline V gene lookup returns CDR1 SEHNR and CDR2 FQNEAQ (reference sequence). CDR3 sequence (DNA): TGTGCCGCGGAGTTGTCTGAAAAACTGTTTTTT. It specifies CAAELSEKLFF.